One T cell receptor (beta chain) is described in this entry. In its sample, this clone was seen many times. What antigen it recognizes has not been identified. No much larger clonotype is one base removed from it; base qualities were not supplied. A single peripheral blood draw of approximately 0.11 L on average was collected from each donor into heparinised tubes. Using a panel that included CD45RO, CCR7, CD25, CD127, CD95 and CD27, naive, central memory, regulatory and stem cell-like memory CD4+ T cells were sorted on a BD FACSAria II. All sorted populations exceeded 95% purity. PBMCs were isolated right away by Lymphoprep density gradient centrifugation and were stained directly, without culture. So that batch effects would be minimized, each experiment stained and sorted samples in pairs, pairing one healthy donor with one patient. Sequences SGHAT (CDR1) and FQNNGV (CDR2) are obtained from the germline V gene. Relative to germline, V is missing 3 bases and J is missing 5 bases, with 3 bases of the junction outside any gene match. From the cysteine through the phenylalanine, the CDR3 covers 15 amino acids. Only CDR3 DNA remains: 45 bases, in frame from the first base.

The High Capacity cDNA Reverse Transcription Kit was used to reverse transcribe all of the isolated RNA, meaning that expressed TCRB transcripts were what got sequenced. Deep immunoSEQ sequencing was performed on naive, central memory and regulatory T cell samples, with an average of about 3.6 million total reads per sample. Sorted cells were lysed in RLT buffer and RNA was extracted with DNase-treated RNeasy Micro or Mini kits, depending on cell number. Each cell subset was processed separately to prevent cross-contamination, with patient and healthy donor samples processed together. TCRB sequences were amplified from cDNA with the immunoSEQ multiplex PCR, producing 87-bp fragments spanning the CDR3 region. Amplicons were sequenced on the Illumina HiSeq platform. Under the source paper's analysis protocol: Synthetic template baselines were used to correct PCR bias computationally, reads within Hamming distance 2 were collapsed, and singletons that could not be merged were discarded. Reads were aligned against IMGT to assign V, D and J genes, CDR3 length and insertions or deletions at six rearrangement sites. Within each subset, clonotype counts were normalized to sorted cell number, after which true diversity and Gini coefficients were computed with the tcR R package. The overlap coefficient, calculated on TCRB nucleotide sequences, was used to measure repertoire sharing. TCRdb re-hosts the immuneACCESS table, in-frame sequences only. Its copies lack some clones; in the studies checked, an unresolved V gene accounts for under half of them, and the cause for the rest is not known. The V and J calls and clone size are taken from that table; D and trimming were inferred from the DNA. Across this sample there are 300,000 or so clones, with roughly 8% seen only once. Less than 0.5% of the sample is held by the ten biggest clonotypes.

The sample originates from a study of beta chain features in type 1 diabetes (dated by TCRdb to 2016 to 2019). With regard to the full study: Patients and healthy donors did not differ in mean age, gender distribution, total cell number or subset yield. Across all samples, fewer than 130 million sorted cells were examined, and cell number per subset correlated strongly with RNA yield. In the study, recently diagnosed type 1 diabetes patients and matched healthy donors were compared on the TCRB repertoires of their sorted circulating CD4+ T cell subsets. Regulatory and stem cell-like memory subsets were obtained from only 8 patients and about eight healthy donors, while naive and central memory subsets were obtained from all 30 or so donors.

Overall results and qualifications from the work: PCR might favor shorter templates, but patient and control samples were amplified and corrected together, so any skew would affect both groups equally. Type 1 diabetes patients showed a moderate but significant shortening of TCRB CDR3 length in all four CD4+ subsets. Because cDNA rather than genomic DNA was sequenced, highly expressing activated cells could have been over-represented, although no difference in activation and CD3 levels was found between groups. Because small numbers of individuals were included in the HLA sub-analyses, any influence of HLA type on TCRB rearrangement was left unresolved. Naive, central memory and regulatory TCRB repertoires appeared more similar among patients than among healthy donors. At VDJ recombination sites, patients with type 1 diabetes made fewer insertions and deleted more nucleotides, a pattern implying thymic rearrangement abnormalities.

The sequenced sample consisted of central memory CD4+ T cells from blood. Rearrangement joined TRBV11-2 to TRBJ1-4; 10 nucleotides in the junction match TRBD1. This TCR was sampled from a woman aged 18-29 years in good health. The CDR3: CASSLPGQGNEKLFF. The DNA reads TGTGCCAGCAGCTTGCCGGGACAGGGGAATGAAAAACTGTTTTTT.